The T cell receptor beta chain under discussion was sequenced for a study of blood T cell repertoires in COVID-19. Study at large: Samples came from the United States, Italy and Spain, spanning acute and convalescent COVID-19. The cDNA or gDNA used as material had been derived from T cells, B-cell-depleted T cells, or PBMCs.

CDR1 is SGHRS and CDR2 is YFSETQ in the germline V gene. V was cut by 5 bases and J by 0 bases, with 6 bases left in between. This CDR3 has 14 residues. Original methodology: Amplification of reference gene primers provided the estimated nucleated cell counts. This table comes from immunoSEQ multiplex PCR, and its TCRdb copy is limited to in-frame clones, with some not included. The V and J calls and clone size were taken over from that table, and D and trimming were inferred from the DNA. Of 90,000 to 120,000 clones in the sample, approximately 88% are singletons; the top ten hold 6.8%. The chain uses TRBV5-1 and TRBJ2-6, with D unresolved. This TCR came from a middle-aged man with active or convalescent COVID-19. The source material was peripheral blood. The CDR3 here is CASRLSSGANVLTF. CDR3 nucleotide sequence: TGCGCCAGCAGGCTGAGCTCTGGGGCCAACGTCCTGACTTTC. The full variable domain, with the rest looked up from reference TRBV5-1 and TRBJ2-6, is KAGVTQTPRYLIKTRGQQVTLSCSPISGHRSVSWYQQTPGQGLQFLFEYFSETQRNKGNFPGRFSGRQFSNSRSEMNVSTLELGDSALYLCASRLSSGANVLTFGAGSRLTVL.